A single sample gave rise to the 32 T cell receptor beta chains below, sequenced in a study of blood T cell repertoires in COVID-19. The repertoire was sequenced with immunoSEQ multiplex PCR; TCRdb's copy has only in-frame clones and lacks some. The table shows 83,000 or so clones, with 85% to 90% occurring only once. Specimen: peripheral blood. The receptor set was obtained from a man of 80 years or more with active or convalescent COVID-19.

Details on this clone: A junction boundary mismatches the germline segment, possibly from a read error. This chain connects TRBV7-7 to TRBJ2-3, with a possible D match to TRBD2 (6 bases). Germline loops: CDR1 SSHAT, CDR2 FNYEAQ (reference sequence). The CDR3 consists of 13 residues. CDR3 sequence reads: CASSSAGTDTQYF. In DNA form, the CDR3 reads TGTGCTAGCAGCTCGGCGGGGACAGATACGCAGTATTTT.

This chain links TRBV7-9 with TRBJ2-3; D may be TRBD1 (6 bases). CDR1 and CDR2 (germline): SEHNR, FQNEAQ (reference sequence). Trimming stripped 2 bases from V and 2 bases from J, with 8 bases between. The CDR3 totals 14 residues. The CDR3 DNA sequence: TGTGCCAGCAGCTTACAGGGGTCCACAGATACGCAGTATTTT. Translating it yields CASSLQGSTDTQYF.

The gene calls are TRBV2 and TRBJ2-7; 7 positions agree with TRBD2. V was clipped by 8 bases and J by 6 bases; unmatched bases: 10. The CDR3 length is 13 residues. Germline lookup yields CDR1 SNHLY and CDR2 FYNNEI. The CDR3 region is CASRLGLPGEQYV. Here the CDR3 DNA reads TGTGCCAGCCGGCTGGGACTACCGGGCGAGCAGTACGTC.

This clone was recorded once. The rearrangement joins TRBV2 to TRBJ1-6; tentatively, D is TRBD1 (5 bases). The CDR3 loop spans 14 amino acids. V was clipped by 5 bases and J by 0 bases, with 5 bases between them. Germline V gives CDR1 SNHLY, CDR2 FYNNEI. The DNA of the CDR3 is TGTGCCAGCAGTCAGGGCTCCTATAATTCACCCCTCCACTTT. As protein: CASSQGSYNSPLHF.

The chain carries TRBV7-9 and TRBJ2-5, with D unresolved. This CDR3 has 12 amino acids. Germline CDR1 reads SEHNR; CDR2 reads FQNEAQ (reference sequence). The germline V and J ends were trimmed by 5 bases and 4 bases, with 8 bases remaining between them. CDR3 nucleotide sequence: TGTGCCAGCAGCGCAAAACTAGAGACCCAGTACTTC. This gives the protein CASSAKLETQYF.

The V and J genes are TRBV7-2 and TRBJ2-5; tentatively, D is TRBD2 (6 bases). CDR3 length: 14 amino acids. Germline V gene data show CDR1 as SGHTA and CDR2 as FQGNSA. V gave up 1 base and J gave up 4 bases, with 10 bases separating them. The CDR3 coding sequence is TGTGCCAGCAGCTTAGGGGGAGGTGGAGAGACCCAGTACTTC. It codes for CASSLGGGGETQYF. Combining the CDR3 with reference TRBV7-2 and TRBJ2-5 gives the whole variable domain GAGVSQSPSNKVTEKGKDVELRCDPISGHTALYWYRQSLGQGLEFLIYFQGNSAPDKSGLPSDRFSAERTGGSVSTLTIQRTQQEDSAVYLCASSLGGGGETQYFGPGTRLLVL.

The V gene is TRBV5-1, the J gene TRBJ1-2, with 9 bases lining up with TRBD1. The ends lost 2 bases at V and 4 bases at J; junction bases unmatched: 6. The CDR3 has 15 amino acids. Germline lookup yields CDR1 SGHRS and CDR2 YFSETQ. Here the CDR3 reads CASSLPGQGSYGYTF. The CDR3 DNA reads TGCGCCAGCAGCTTACCGGGACAGGGATCCTATGGCTACACCTTC.

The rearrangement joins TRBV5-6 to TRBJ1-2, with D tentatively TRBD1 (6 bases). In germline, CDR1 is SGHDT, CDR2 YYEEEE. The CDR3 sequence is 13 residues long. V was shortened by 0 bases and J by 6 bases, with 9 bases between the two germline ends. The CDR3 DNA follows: TGTGCCAGCAGCTTGGACAGGGTTCATGGCTACACCTTC. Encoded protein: CASSLDRVHGYTF. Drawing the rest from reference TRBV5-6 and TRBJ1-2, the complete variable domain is DAGVTQSPTHLIKTRGQQVTLRCSPKSGHDTVSWYQQALGQGPQFIFQYYEEEERQRGNFPDRFSGHQFPNYSSELNVNALLLGDSALYLCASSLDRVHGYTFGSGTRLTVV.

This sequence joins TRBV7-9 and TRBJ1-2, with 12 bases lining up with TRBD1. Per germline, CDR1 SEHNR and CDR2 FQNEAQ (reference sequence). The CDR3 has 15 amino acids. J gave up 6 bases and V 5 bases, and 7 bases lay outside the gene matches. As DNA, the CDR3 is TGTGCCAGCAGCCCAGGGACAGGGGGCACCCATGGCTACACCTTC. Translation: CASSPGTGGTHGYTF.

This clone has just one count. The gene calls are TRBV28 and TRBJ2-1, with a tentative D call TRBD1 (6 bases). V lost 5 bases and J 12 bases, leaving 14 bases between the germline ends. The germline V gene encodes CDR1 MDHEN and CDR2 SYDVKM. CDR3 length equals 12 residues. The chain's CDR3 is CASSKRGIWQFF. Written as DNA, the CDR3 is TGTGCCAGCAGTAAAAGGGGGATTTGGCAGTTCTTC.

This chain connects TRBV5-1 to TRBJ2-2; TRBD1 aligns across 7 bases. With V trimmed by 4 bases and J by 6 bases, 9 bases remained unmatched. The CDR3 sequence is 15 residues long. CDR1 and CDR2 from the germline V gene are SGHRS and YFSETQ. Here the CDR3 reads CASSMTGRRSGELFF. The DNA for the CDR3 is TGCGCCAGCAGCATGACAGGGAGACGGTCCGGGGAGCTGTTTTTT.

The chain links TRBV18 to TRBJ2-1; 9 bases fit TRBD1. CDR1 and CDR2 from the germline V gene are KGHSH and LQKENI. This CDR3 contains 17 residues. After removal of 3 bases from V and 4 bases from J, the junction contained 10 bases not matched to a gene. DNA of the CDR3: TGTGCCAGCTCACCCGGGGCCTGGGGACAGGGATACAATGAGCAGTTCTTC. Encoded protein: CASSPGAWGQGYNEQFF. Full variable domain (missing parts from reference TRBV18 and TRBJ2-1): NAGVMQNPRHLVRRRGQEARLRCSPMKGHSHVYWYRQLPEEGLKFMVYLQKENIIDESGMPKERFSAEFPKEGPSILRIQQVVRGDSAAYFCASSPGAWGQGYNEQFFGPGTRLTVL.

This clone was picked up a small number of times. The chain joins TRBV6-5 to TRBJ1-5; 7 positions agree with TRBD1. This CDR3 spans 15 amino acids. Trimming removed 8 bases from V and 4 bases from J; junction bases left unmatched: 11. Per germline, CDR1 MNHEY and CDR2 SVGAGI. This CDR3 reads CASLEPGQINQPQHF. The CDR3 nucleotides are TGTGCCAGCTTAGAGCCGGGACAGATTAATCAGCCCCAGCATTTT.

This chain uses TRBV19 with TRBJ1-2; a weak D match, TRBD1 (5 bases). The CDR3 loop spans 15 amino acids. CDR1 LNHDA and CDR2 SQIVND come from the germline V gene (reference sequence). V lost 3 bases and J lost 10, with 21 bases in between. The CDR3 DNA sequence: TGTGCCAGTAGTATCAAAGGGGAACCTGGGATAGTCTACACCTTC. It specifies CASSIKGEPGIVYTF.

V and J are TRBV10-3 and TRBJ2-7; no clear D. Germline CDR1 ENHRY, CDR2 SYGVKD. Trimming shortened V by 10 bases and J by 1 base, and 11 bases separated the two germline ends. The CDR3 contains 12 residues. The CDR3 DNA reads TGTGCCACCGGAGCCTCATCCTACGAGCAGTACGTC. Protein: CATGASSYEQYV.

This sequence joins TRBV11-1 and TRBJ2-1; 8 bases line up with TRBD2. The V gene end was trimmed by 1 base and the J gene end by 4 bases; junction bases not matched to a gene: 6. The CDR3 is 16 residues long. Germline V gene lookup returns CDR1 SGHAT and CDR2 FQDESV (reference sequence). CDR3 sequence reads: CASSLGVLAGYNEQFF. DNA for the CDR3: TGTGCCAGCAGCTTAGGGGTCTTAGCGGGGTACAATGAGCAGTTCTTC. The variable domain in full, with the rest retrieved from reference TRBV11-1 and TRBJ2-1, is EAEVAQSPRYKITEKSQAVAFWCDPISGHATLYWYRQILGQGPELLVQFQDESVVDDSQLPKDRFSAERLKGVDSTLKIQPAELGDSAMYLCASSLGVLAGYNEQFFGPGTRLTVL.

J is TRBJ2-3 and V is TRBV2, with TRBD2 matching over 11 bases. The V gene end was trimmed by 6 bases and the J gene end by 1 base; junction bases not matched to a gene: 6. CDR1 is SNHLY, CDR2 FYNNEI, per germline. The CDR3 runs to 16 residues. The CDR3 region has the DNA TGTGCCAGCAGGATAGCGGGAGGGCCGGGCACAGATACGCAGTATTTT. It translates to CASRIAGGPGTDTQYF.

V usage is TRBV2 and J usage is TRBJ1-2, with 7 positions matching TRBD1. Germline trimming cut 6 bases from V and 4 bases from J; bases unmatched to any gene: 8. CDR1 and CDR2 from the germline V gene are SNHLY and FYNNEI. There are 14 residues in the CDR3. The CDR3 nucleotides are TGTGCCAGCAGAGGGGTAGGGGGCCCCTATGGCTACACCTTC. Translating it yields CASRGVGGPYGYTF.

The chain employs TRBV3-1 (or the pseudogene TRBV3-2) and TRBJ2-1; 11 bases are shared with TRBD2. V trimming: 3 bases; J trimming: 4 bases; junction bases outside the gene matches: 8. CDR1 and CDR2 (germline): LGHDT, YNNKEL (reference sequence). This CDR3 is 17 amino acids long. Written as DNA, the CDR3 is TGTGCCAGCAGCCAGGGGGAACTAGCGGGGGAGTACAATGAGCAGTTCTTC. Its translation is CASSQGELAGEYNEQFF.

The CDR3 reads CASSQDLPGQAFF. The CDR3 bases are TGTGCCAGCAGCCAAGACCTGCCAGGGCAGGCTTTCTTT. The rearrangement uses TRBV4-2 and TRBJ1-1, with a possible D match to TRBD1 (5 bases). Deletions cut 0 bases from V and 11 bases from J, with 13 bases between. The CDR3 is 13 residues long. Germline V gene data show CDR1 as LGHNA and CDR2 as YNFKEQ.

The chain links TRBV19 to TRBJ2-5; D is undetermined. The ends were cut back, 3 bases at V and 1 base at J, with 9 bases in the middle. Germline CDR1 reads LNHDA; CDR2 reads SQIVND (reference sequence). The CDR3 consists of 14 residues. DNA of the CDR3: TGTGCCAGTAGTATCCCACGGAGCCAAGAGACCCAGTACTTC. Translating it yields CASSIPRSQETQYF.

The CDR3 reads CASSPAGDSPLHF. The CDR3 DNA sequence: TGCGCCAGCAGCCCGGCGGGGGACTCACCCCTCCACTTT. The V call is TRBV5-1, the J call TRBJ1-6; TRBD1 is a possible D gene (5 bases). The V end lost 4 bases, the J end lost 10 bases, and 12 bases lay between the germline ends. Germline V gene sequence: CDR1 SGHRS, CDR2 YFSETQ. The CDR3 covers 13 residues.

In DNA, the CDR3 is TGCATCGGGGGAGGCTACACCTTC. Amino acid sequence: CIGGGYTF. The rearrangement links TRBV20-1 to TRBJ1-2, with D maybe TRBD1 (5 bases). Germline-derived CDR1 and CDR2 are DFQATT and SNEGSKA (reference sequence). This CDR3 comprises 8 residues.

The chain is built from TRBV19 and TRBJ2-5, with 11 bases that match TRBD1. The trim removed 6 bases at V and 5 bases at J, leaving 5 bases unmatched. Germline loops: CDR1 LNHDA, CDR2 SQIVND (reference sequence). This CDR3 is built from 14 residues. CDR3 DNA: TGTGCCAGTAGGGACAGGGGGCTGTCGGAGACCCAGTACTTC. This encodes CASRDRGLSETQYF.

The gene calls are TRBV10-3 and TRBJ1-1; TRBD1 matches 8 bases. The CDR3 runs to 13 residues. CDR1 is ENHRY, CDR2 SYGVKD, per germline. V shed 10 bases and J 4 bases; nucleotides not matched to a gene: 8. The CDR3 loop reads CASRGQGSTEAFF. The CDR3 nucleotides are TGTGCCAGCAGGGGGCAGGGGAGCACTGAAGCTTTCTTT.

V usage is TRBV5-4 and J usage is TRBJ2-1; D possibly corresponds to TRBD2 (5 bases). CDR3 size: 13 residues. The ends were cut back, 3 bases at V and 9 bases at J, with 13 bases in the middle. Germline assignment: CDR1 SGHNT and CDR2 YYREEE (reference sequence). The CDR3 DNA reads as TGTGCCAGCAGCTATTCCACCGGGATTGAGCAGTTCTTC. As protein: CASSYSTGIEQFF.

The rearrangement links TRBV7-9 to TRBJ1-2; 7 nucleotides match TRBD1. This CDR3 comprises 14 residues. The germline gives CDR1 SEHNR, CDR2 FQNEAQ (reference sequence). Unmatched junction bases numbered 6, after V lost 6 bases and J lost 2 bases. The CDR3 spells CASRHGTENYGYTF. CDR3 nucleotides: TGTGCCAGCAGGCACGGGACAGAAAACTATGGCTACACCTTC.

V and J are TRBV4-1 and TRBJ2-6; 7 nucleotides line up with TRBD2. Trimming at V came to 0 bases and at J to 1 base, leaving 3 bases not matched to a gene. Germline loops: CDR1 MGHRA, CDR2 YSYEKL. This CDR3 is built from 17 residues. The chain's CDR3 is CASSQDPGGSGANVLTF. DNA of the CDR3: TGCGCCAGCAGCCAAGATCCCGGGGGGTCTGGGGCCAACGTCCTGACTTTC.

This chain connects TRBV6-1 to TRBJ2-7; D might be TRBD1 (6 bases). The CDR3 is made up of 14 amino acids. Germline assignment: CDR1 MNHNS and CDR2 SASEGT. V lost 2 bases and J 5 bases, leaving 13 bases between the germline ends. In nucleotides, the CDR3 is TGTGCCAGCAGTGAATTACGCAGGGGACACGAGCAGTACGTC. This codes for CASSELRRGHEQYV.

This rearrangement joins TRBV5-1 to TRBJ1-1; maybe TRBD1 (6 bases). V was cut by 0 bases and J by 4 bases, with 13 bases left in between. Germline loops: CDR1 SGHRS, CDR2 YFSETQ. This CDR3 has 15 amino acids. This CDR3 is CASSLVAGGRTEAFF. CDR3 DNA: TGCGCCAGCAGCTTGGTCGCGGGGGGCCGCACTGAAGCTTTCTTT.

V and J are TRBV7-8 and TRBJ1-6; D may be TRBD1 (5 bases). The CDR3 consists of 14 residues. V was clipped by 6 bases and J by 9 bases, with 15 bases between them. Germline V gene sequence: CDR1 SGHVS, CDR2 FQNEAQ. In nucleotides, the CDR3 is TGTGCCAGCAGTCCGGTCAGGGAGGCTTCACCCCTCCACTTT. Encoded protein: CASSPVREASPLHF.

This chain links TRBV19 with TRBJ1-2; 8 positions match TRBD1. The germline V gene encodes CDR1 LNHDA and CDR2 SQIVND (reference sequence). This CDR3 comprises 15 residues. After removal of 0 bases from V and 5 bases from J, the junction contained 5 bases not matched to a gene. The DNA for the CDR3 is TGTGCCAGTAGTATAGAACTCAGGGGGCGTTATGGCTACACCTTC. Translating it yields CASSIELRGRYGYTF.